This T cell receptor (beta chain) was identified in a study of blood T cell repertoires in COVID-19. Study-wide background: The United States, Italy and Spain were the sources of the acute and convalescent COVID-19 samples. In each case, the material was cDNA or gDNA derived from T cells, B-cell-depleted T cells, or PBMCs.

In this sample, this clone turned up a few times. The CDR3 is 16 amino acids. Trimming removed 1 base from V and 4 bases from J; junction bases left unmatched: 2. Per germline, CDR1 SGHTA and CDR2 FQGNSA. Sequencing used immunoSEQ multiplex PCR; TCRdb keeps in-frame clones, though not all of them. This table has approximately 180,000 clones, 70% to 90% appearing once. The chain uses TRBV7-2 and TRBJ2-2; 11 bases agree with TRBD1. Sequencing was carried out using peripheral blood. This sequence originates from a human donor with active or convalescent COVID-19. The donor label of this sample is uncertain. The chain's CDR3 is CASSLGTGGTTGELFF. CDR3 bases: TGTGCCAGCAGCTTAGGGACAGGGGGCACCACCGGGGAGCTGTTTTTT.